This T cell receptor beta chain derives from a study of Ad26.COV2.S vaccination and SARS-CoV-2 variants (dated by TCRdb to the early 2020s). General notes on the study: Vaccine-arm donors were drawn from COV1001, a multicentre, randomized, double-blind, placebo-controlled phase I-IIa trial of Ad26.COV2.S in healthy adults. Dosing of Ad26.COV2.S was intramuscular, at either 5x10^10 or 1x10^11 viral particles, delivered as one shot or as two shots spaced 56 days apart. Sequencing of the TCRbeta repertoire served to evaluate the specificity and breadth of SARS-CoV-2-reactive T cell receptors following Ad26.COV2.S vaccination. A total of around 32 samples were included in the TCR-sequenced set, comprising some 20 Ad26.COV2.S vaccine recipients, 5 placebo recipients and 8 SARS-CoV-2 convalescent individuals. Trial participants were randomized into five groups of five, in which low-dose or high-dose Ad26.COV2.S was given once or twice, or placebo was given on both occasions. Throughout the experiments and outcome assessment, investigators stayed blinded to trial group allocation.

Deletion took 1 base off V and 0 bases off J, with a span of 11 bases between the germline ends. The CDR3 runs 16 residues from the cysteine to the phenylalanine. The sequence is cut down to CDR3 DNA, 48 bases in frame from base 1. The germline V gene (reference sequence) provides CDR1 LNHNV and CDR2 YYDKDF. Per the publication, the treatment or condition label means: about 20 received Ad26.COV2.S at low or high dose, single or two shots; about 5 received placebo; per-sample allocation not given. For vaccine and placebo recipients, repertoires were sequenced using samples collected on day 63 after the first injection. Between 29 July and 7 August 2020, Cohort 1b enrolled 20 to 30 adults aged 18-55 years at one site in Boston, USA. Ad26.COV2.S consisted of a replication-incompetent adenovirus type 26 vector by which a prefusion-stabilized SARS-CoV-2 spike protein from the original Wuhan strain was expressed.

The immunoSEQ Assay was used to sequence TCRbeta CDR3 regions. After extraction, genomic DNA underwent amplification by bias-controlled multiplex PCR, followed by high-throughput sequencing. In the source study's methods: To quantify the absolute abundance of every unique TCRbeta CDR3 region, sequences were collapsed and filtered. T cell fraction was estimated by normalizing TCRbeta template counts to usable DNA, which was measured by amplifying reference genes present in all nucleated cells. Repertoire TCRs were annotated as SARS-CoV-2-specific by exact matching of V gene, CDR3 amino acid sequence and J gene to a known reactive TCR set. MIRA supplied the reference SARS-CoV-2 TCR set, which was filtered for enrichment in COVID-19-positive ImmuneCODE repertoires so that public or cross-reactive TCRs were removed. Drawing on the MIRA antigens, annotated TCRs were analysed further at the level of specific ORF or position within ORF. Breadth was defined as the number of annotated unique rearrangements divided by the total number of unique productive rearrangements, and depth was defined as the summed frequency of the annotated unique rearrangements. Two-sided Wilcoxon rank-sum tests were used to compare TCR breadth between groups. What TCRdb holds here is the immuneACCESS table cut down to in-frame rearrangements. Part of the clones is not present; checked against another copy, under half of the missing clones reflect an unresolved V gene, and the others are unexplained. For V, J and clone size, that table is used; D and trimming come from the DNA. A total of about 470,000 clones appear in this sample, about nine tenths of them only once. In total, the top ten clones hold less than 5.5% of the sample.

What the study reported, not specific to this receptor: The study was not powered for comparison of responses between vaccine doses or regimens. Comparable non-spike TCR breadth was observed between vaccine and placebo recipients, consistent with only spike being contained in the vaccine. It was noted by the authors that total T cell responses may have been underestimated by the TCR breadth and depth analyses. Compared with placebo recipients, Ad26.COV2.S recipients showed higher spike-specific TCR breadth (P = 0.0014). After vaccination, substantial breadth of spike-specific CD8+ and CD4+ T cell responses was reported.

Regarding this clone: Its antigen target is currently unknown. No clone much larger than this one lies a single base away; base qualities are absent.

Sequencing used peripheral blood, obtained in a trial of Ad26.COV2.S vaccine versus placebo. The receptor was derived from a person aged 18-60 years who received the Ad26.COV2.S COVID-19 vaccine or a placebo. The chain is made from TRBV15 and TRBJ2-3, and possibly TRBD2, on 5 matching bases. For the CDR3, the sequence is CATSRGGRFSTDTQYF. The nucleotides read TGTGCCACCAGCAGAGGAGGGCGATTCAGCACAGATACGCAGTATTTT.